This TCR beta chain was retrieved from a study of blood T cell repertoires in COVID-19. About the study: Recovered participants had two consecutive negative NP/OP PCR tests, healthcare professional clearance, or symptom resolution. Sites across the United States, Italy and Spain contributed samples from acute and convalescent COVID-19.

This CDR3 has 17 residues. The V gene end was trimmed by 0 bases and the J gene end by 4 bases; junction bases not matched to a gene: 8. The V gene's germline CDR1 is SGDLS and CDR2 YYNGEE. Participants spanned ages about 18 to 89 years and resided in some 22 US areas. Researchers sorted participants into cohorts using their self-reported clinical history. Assay: immunoSEQ multiplex PCR; the TCRdb copy retains only in-frame clones and omits some. The sample lists 250,000 to 300,000 clones, 85% to 90% occurring once. The chain combines TRBV9 with TRBJ2-2; TRBD2 matches at 8 bases. The sequence was obtained from a woman in her fifties or sixties in a cohort exposed to, infected with or recovered from COVID-19 (not recorded which). The source material was PBMCs or T cells enriched from blood (not recorded which). DNA of the CDR3: TGTGCCAGCAGCGTAGCTGGGGAGCGGGGGAGCACCGGGGAGCTGTTTTTT. This sequence encodes CASSVAGERGSTGELFF.